This paragraph reports one T cell receptor beta chain. Here immunoSEQ multiplex PCR was the method, and the copy in TCRdb shows in-frame clones only, minus some. The data show 140,000 to 150,000 clones, just over 90% seen once. This record belongs to a study of T cell responses to AZD1222 COVID-19 vaccine. The sample consisted of peripheral blood, taken on day 0 of AZD1222 vaccination. This clonotype was sampled from an adult in good health.

CDR3 bases: TGTGCCAGCAGCGAGGTTGCCGGGGAGCTGTTTTTT. Translation gives CASSEVAGELFF. The chain recombines TRBV9 with TRBJ2-2; D gene unclear. Germline V gene data show CDR1 as SGDLS and CDR2 as YYNGEE. The CDR3 is 12 residues long. Trimming took off 3 bases at V and 6 bases at J, with 6 bases between the two ends.